The 21 T cell receptor beta chains listed next were all sequenced from one sample in a study of blood T cells in healthy people across ages. The second PCR ran 7 to 11 cycles with a sample-barcoded 5' primer and J-beta primers. One entry per CDR3 protein, called by TCRdb with MiXCR from the 5' RACE reads. The profile shows hundreds of thousands of distinct CDR3 sequences, 20% to 25% of them singletons. The material sequenced was blood. These receptors all come from an older man in good health.

This clonotype appeared a few times. The rearrangement links TRBV20-1 to TRBJ1-4; no clear D gene. CDR1 and CDR2 from the germline V gene are DFQATT and SNEGSKA (reference sequence). There are 14 residues in the CDR3. Trimming pared 0 bases from V and 3 bases from J, leaving 8 bases between. CDR3 amino acids: CSARDNRSNEKLFF. In DNA form, the CDR3 reads TGCAGTGCTAGAGATAACAGATCTAATGAAAAACTGTTTTTT.

The rearrangement uses TRBV29-1 and TRBJ2-1; 8 bases line up with TRBD1. The V gene's germline CDR1 is SQVTM and CDR2 ANQGSEA. The CDR3 loop spans 11 amino acids. Trimming at V came to 5 bases and at J to 7 bases, leaving 1 base not matched to a gene. The CDR3 here is CSVWTGNEQFF. The CDR3 bases are TGCAGCGTTTGGACAGGGAATGAGCAGTTCTTC.

The J gene is TRBJ2-3, the V gene TRBV2, with 7 bases that match TRBD2. Looked up from germline, CDR1 is SNHLY and CDR2 is FYNNEI. Trimming cost V 6 bases and J 4 bases; bases outside gene matches: 7. CDR3 length: 14 amino acids. CDR3 sequence (DNA): TGTGCCAGCAGGAGGCGGGAGTCGGCAGATACGCAGTATTTT. It yields the protein CASRRRESADTQYF.

In the case of this clonotype: This may be a read error: a much more frequent sequence differs by one nucleotide. The rearrangement joins TRBV29-1 to TRBJ2-7, with a weak D call TRBD2 (6 bases). The CDR3 runs 13 residues. Germline assignment: CDR1 SQVTM and CDR2 ANQGSEA. Deletions cut 4 bases from V and 6 bases from J, with 16 bases between. The CDR3 nucleotides are TGCAGCGTTGTCCTAGCGAGAGTGCGCGAGCAGTACTTC. Its protein is CSVVLARVREQYF.

This clonotype was found a few times. This sequence joins TRBV20-1 and TRBJ2-1; D may be TRBD1 (6 bases). Germline assignment: CDR1 DFQATT and CDR2 SNEGSKA (reference sequence). The CDR3 is 12 residues long. V shed 5 bases and J shed 5 bases, with 10 bases lying between them. CDR3 residues: CSAHSGDNEQFF. CDR3 nucleotides: TGCAGTGCTCACTCAGGGGACAATGAGCAGTTCTTC.

The chain couples TRBV12-3 or TRBV12-4 to TRBJ2-1; 7 bases are a match to TRBD2. J lost 5 bases, V lost 5 bases, and 6 bases had no gene match. CDR3 length: 14 amino acids. The CDR3 bases are TGTGCCAGCAGTGGGGGGGGTTTCAACAATGAGCAGTTCTTC. This encodes CASSGGGFNNEQFF.

This clonotype has more than one count but fewer than ten. V is TRBV10-1 and J is TRBJ2-3; 8 bases fit TRBD1. CDR1 and CDR2 (germline): WNHNN, SYGVQD (reference sequence). The CDR3 extends over 14 amino acids. The trim removed 4 bases at V and 5 bases at J, leaving 5 bases unmatched. This CDR3 reads CASSGDRLIDTQYF. The CDR3 DNA is TGCGCCAGCAGTGGGGACAGGCTCATAGATACGCAGTATTTT.

The V gene is TRBV4-1, the J gene TRBJ2-5; the D call may be TRBD1 or TRBD2 (5 bases each). V dropped 1 base and J dropped 0 bases, with 9 bases sitting between them. Germline CDR1 is MGHRA and CDR2 is YSYEKL. The CDR3 consists of 15 residues. The CDR3 sequence: CASSQVEGYQETQYF. The DNA of the CDR3 is TGCGCCAGCAGCCAAGTTGAGGGGTACCAAGAGACCCAGTACTTC.

The V and J genes are TRBV24-1 and TRBJ2-1; the match to TRBD2 covers 7 bases. V lost 4 bases and J lost 4; bases outside the gene matches: 3. The CDR3 spans 14 residues. The germline CDR1 and CDR2 sequences are KGHDR and SFDVKD. The CDR3 is CATSDTGGYNEQFF. DNA for the CDR3: TGTGCCACCAGTGACACGGGAGGATACAATGAGCAGTTCTTC.

Regarding this clonotype: The junction differs from germline at one of its ends, possibly a read error. This rearrangement joins TRBV5-1 to TRBJ2-7; TRBD2 matches 7 bases. The CDR3 has 15 residues. CDR1 is SGHRS, CDR2 YFSETQ, per germline. The CDR3 bases are TGCGTCAGCAGCTTGGCTAGCGGTTCAACCTACGAGCAGTACTTC. It is translated as CVSSLASGSTYEQYF.

The chain carries TRBV9 and TRBJ2-5, with 8 bases that match TRBD1. V was pared by 0 bases and J by 5 bases, with 9 bases of the junction left unmatched. The germline gives CDR1 SGDLS, CDR2 YYNGEE. CDR3 length equals 16 residues. For the CDR3, the DNA is TGTGCCAGCAGCGTAGGGCCCTCGACAGGGGTGGAGACCCAGTACTTC. This encodes CASSVGPSTGVETQYF.

This clonotype was observed at least ten times. The genes are TRBV20-1 and TRBJ2-5; the D call may be TRBD1 or TRBD2 (5 bases each). CDR1 and CDR2 (germline): DFQATT, SNEGSKA (reference sequence). CDR3 length equals 13 residues. The germline V and J ends were trimmed by 0 bases and 3 bases, with 8 bases remaining between them. The CDR3 protein is CSARDMGEETQYF. The CDR3 region has the DNA TGCAGTGCTAGAGATATGGGGGAAGAGACCCAGTACTTC.

The J gene is TRBJ2-1, the V gene TRBV11-2, with TRBD2 matching 10 bases. This CDR3 is 15 amino acids long. Looked up from germline, CDR1 is SGHAT and CDR2 is FQNNGV. V gave up 6 bases and J gave up 4 bases; unmatched junction bases: 6. The CDR3 spells CASRYLAGVYNEQFF. In nucleotides, the CDR3 is TGTGCCAGCAGATATCTAGCGGGAGTGTACAATGAGCAGTTCTTC.

This sequence joins TRBV5-8 and TRBJ1-1; possible D gene TRBD1, 6 bases. Trimming removed 0 bases from V and 10 bases from J, with 13 bases in between. The CDR3 is 13 residues long. Germline CDR1 SGHTS, CDR2 YDEGEE. The DNA for the CDR3 is TGTGCCAGCAGCTTGGTGCGGGGGCGGGGAGCTTTCTTT. This sequence encodes CASSLVRGRGAFF.

This chain links TRBV2 with TRBJ2-5; D possibly corresponds to TRBD2 (5 bases). The germline V and J ends were trimmed by 5 bases and 4 bases, with 14 bases remaining between them. In germline, CDR1 is SNHLY, CDR2 FYNNEI. This CDR3 has 14 residues. CDR3 residues: CASSRTHGRETQYF. In nucleotides, the CDR3 is TGTGCCAGCAGTAGGACTCATGGGCGAGAGACCCAGTACTTC.

The chain has TRBV9 and TRBJ2-5; D gene ambiguous. The CDR3 sequence is 13 residues long. V lost 4 bases to trimming and J lost 4 bases, with 11 bases between them. Germline V gene data show CDR1 as SGDLS and CDR2 as YYNGEE. The CDR3 sequence is CASSIDRGETQYF. CDR3 coding DNA: TGTGCCAGCAGCATCGACCGCGGAGAGACCCAGTACTTC.

The V and J genes are TRBV6-5 and TRBJ2-3, with 9 positions matching TRBD2. Germline values: CDR1 MNHEY, CDR2 SVGAGI. Germline trimming cut 0 bases from V and 0 bases from J; bases unmatched to any gene: 7. The CDR3 spans 18 residues. The CDR3 nucleotides are TGTGCCAGCAGTTACTCGATAGGAACTAGCGGGAGCACAGATACGCAGTATTTT. Translated: CASSYSIGTSGSTDTQYF.

The chain recombines TRBV28 with TRBJ1-1; D not certain. V shed 7 bases and J shed 10 bases, with 13 bases lying between them. This CDR3 spans 11 amino acids. CDR1 is MDHEN, CDR2 SYDVKM, per germline. In DNA, the CDR3 is TGTGCCAGCATCCTTGACGGCAGAGCTTTCTTT. Amino acid sequence: CASILDGRAFF.

This clonotype was observed a few times. V is TRBV12-3 or TRBV12-4 and J is TRBJ2-7; D tentatively reads TRBD1 or TRBD2 (5 bases each). The CDR3 length is 15 residues. With 2 bases removed from V and 1 base from J, the gap between germline ends came to 12 bases. CDR3: CASSLPGTWSYEQYF. Here the CDR3 DNA reads TGTGCCAGCAGTTTACCTGGGACGTGGTCCTACGAGCAGTACTTC.

V gene TRBV12-3 or TRBV12-4 combines with J gene TRBJ2-3; no definite D call. V lost 6 bases to trimming and J lost 4 bases, with 8 bases between them. This CDR3 contains 12 residues. The CDR3 protein is CASRYRADTQYF. CDR3 DNA sequence: TGTGCCAGCAGATATCGTGCAGATACGCAGTATTTT.

The rearrangement uses TRBV5-1 and TRBJ2-3, with 11 bases aligning to TRBD2. CDR1 SGHRS and CDR2 YFSETQ come from the germline V gene. Trimming at V came to 4 bases and at J to 6 bases, leaving 10 bases not matched to a gene. This CDR3 has 16 amino acids. The CDR3 DNA reads as TGCGCCAGCAGCAGCTTAACTAGCGGGAGTGGCGATACGCAGTATTTT. It translates to CASSSLTSGSGDTQYF. Together with reference TRBV5-1 and TRBJ2-3, the CDR3 gives the full variable domain: KAGVTQTPRYLIKTRGQQVTLSCSPISGHRSVSWYQQTPGQGLQFLFEYFSETQRNKGNFPGRFSGRQFSNSRSEMNVSTLELGDSALYLCASSSLTSGSGDTQYFGPGTRLTVL.